The 14 T cell receptor beta chains presented below share a single source sample, sequenced in a study of T cells in localized non-small cell lung cancer. Produced via immunoSEQ multiplex PCR; TCRdb's table is partial and in-frame only. The data contain about 23,000 clones, about 90% of them singletons. The sequencing here drew on peripheral blood, taken before any cancer treatment. Source of these receptors: a male donor older than 55 with stage I squamous cell lung carcinoma.

This chain connects TRBV5-6 to TRBJ2-6; D is undetermined. The CDR3 extends over 15 amino acids. Germline CDR1 reads SGHDT; CDR2 reads YYEEEE. Trimming took 1 base from V and 0 from J, leaving 5 bases between them. The CDR3 nucleotides are TGTGCCAGCAGCTTGATTCACTCTGGGGCCAACGTCCTGACTTTC. Protein product: CASSLIHSGANVLTF.

This chain connects TRBV6-4 to TRBJ1-2; D gene ambiguous. The CDR3 sequence is 13 residues long. V was trimmed by 3 bases and J by 4 bases, leaving 9 bases between them. CDR1 MRHNA and CDR2 SNTAGT come from the germline V gene. The chain's CDR3 is CASSENGGYGYTF. The CDR3 DNA reads TGTGCCAGCAGTGAAAACGGCGGCTATGGCTACACCTTC.

The chain carries TRBV30 and TRBJ2-5; D unresolved. Trimming removed 1 base from V and 4 bases from J, with 7 bases in between. The CDR3 has 12 amino acids. Germline-derived CDR1 and CDR2 are GTSNPN and SVGIG (reference sequence). In DNA form, the CDR3 reads TGTGCCTGGAGTGGTGGTCCAGAGACCCAGTACTTC. Its translation: CAWSGGPETQYF.

This chain joins TRBV18 and TRBJ2-2; possible D gene TRBD1, 6 bases. The CDR3 has 16 amino acids. Per germline, CDR1 KGHSH and CDR2 LQKENI. Trimming removed 2 bases from V and 2 bases from J, with 12 bases in between. Written as DNA, the CDR3 is TGTGCCAGCTCACCATTCGGACAGAGCAACACCGGGGAGCTGTTTTTT. Its translation: CASSPFGQSNTGELFF.

The chain uses TRBV29-1 and TRBJ2-1; 10 bases are shared with TRBD1. V trimming: 6 bases; J trimming: 6 bases; junction bases outside the gene matches: 5. CDR3 length: 13 residues. The germline V gene encodes CDR1 SQVTM and CDR2 ANQGSEA. The CDR3 bases are TGCAGCGTAAGAGGGACAGGGGCCAATGAGCAGTTCTTC. This translates into CSVRGTGANEQFF.

This clone was picked up one time. The chain employs TRBV18 and TRBJ2-7, with D unclear. Germline CDR1 reads KGHSH; CDR2 reads LQKENI. The CDR3 sequence is 13 residues long. The V end was cut by 4 bases, the J end by 0 bases, with 7 bases between. The CDR3 bases are TGTGCCAGCTCACGCGAGGACTCCTACGAGCAGTACTTC. This sequence encodes CASSREDSYEQYF.

The chain employs TRBV11-3 and TRBJ2-1, with TRBD2 matching over 14 bases. After removal of 3 bases from V and 7 bases from J, the junction contained 2 bases not matched to a gene. Germline V lookup: CDR1 SGHNT, CDR2 YENEEA. The CDR3 contains 15 residues. CDR3 in amino acids: CASSLGLAGENEQFF. The CDR3 bases are TGTGCCAGCAGCTTGGGACTAGCGGGAGAAAATGAGCAGTTCTTC. Full variable domain (remainder filled in from reference TRBV11-3 and TRBJ2-1): EAGVVQSPRYKIIEKKQPVAFWCNPISGHNTLYWYLQNLGQGPELLIRYENEEAVDDSQLPKDRFSAERLKGVDSTLKIQPAELGDSAVYLCASSLGLAGENEQFFGPGTRLTVL.

This clone was picked up one time. The chain links TRBV19 to TRBJ2-2; 11 bases align to TRBD1. The V and J ends lost 5 bases and 5 bases, in that order; junction bases with no gene match: 10. The germline CDR1 and CDR2 sequences are LNHDA and SQIVND (reference sequence). The CDR3 spans 17 residues. The DNA for the CDR3 is TGTGCCAGTAGTGGAACCGGGACAGGGGGAGGGACCGGGGAGCTGTTTTTT. It is translated as CASSGTGTGGGTGELFF.

The CDR3 loop reads CASSLRISPYEQYF. CDR3 sequence (DNA): TGTGCCAGCAGCCTCAGGATTTCTCCCTACGAGCAGTACTTC. The chain combines TRBV6-6 with TRBJ2-7, with D unclear. This CDR3 comprises 14 residues. Trimming shortened V by 6 bases and J by 2 bases, and 14 bases separated the two germline ends. Germline V CDR1 and CDR2: MNHNY, SVGAGI (reference sequence).

Written as DNA, the CDR3 is TGCGCCAGCAGCGGGCAGTTTCCCTACGAGCAGTACTTC. It specifies CASSGQFPYEQYF. This rearrangement joins TRBV5-1 to TRBJ2-7; no clear D gene. The CDR3 consists of 13 residues. Germline V gene lookup returns CDR1 SGHRS and CDR2 YFSETQ. Trimming left V 4 bases short and J 2 bases short, with 10 bases between.

V and J are TRBV18 and TRBJ2-7; D gene uncertain. Germline loops: CDR1 KGHSH, CDR2 LQKENI. V lost 3 bases and J lost 3, with 12 bases in between. The CDR3 totals 14 residues. CDR3 coding DNA: TGTGCCAGCTCACCTCCCGGTGGGTACTACGAGCAGTACTTC. It translates to CASSPPGGYYEQYF.

The sample holds one count of this clone. The chain employs TRBV6-5 and TRBJ1-6, with D uncertain. The CDR3 length is 13 residues. Looked up from germline, CDR1 is MNHEY and CDR2 is SVGAGI. V was shortened by 6 bases and J by 7 bases, with 10 bases between the two germline ends. CDR3 sequence (DNA): TGTGCCAGCAGCCGAGACGGGAATTCACCCCTCCACTTT. This translates into CASSRDGNSPLHF.

The gene calls are TRBV19 and TRBJ2-1; 8 bases match TRBD2. Germline V gives CDR1 LNHDA, CDR2 SQIVND (reference sequence). The CDR3 is made up of 16 amino acids. The trim removed 2 bases at V and 2 bases at J, leaving 5 bases unmatched. The CDR3 DNA sequence: TGTGCCAGTAGTATATACGCGGGGGGAACCTACAATGAGCAGTTCTTC. It translates to CASSIYAGGTYNEQFF.

The V call is TRBV7-9, the J call TRBJ1-6, with D maybe TRBD1 (5 bases). V was pared by 2 bases and J by 10 bases, with 18 bases between. This CDR3 contains 16 residues. Per germline, CDR1 SEHNR and CDR2 FQNEAQ (reference sequence). CDR3 residues: CASSLITGGRGSPLHF. The CDR3 bases are TGTGCCAGCAGCTTAATCACAGGAGGAAGGGGCTCACCCCTCCACTTT.